The rows below give T cell receptor beta chains drawn from one sample of a study of T cells in Graves' hyperthyroidism and ophthalmopathy. From the multiplex PCR reads, TCRdb called clonotypes with MiXCR, one entry per CDR3 protein. The data contain tens of thousands of distinct CDR3 sequences, approximately 45% of them singletons. What was sequenced was blood. All receptors come from a woman in her thirties with Graves' hyperthyroidism. CDR3s include the opening cysteine and the closing phenylalanine or tryptophan. A D gene is named only where the DNA matches it firmly. A clone size is listed for some rows: how often the clone was seen (once, few, many), or a class if it is expanded.

J gene: TRBJ1-2; V gene: TRBV6-5; D gene: -; clone size: -; CDR3 DNA: TGTGCCAGCAGGTCGTGCAGGACAGTGGGTTTCTACACCTTC; CDR3 protein: CASRSCRTVGFYTF
J gene: TRBJ1-3; V gene: TRBV19; D gene: -; clone size: -; CDR3 DNA: TGTGCCAGTACTGTACAGGTCACTGGAAACACCATATATTTT; CDR3 protein: CASTVQVTGNTIYF
J gene: TRBJ2-7; V gene: TRBV28; D gene: TRBD1; clone size: many; CDR3 DNA: TGTGCCAGCAGCCTTACGGTGGCAGGGGGAGACGAGCAGTACTTC; CDR3 protein: CASSLTVAGGDEQYF
J gene: TRBJ2-7; V gene: TRBV19; D gene: -; clone size: medium-sized; CDR3 DNA: TGTGCCAGTAGTATGGTGGGTTACGAGCAGTACTTC; CDR3 protein: CASSMVGYEQYF
J gene: TRBJ2-7; V gene: TRBV15; D gene: -; clone size: -; CDR3 DNA: TGTGCCACCAGCAGAGACAGTTCAACCTACGAGCAGTACTTC; CDR3 protein: CATSRDSSTYEQYF
J gene: TRBJ1-1; V gene: TRBV28; D gene: -; clone size: many; CDR3 DNA: TGTGCCAGCAGTTTTGGGGTCGGTCGGCCTGAAGCTTTCTTT; CDR3 protein: CASSFGVGRPEAFF
J gene: TRBJ1-1; V gene: TRBV27; D gene: -; clone size: few; CDR3 DNA: TGTGCCAGCACACCCCTGGGGGAGAACACTGAAGCTTTCTTT; CDR3 protein: CASTPLGENTEAFF
J gene: TRBJ2-1; V gene: TRBV12-3/TRBV12-4; D gene: -; clone size: many; CDR3 DNA: TGTGCCAGCAGTTTAATCCGACTAGATGAGCAGTTCTTC; CDR3 protein: CASSLIRLDEQFF
J gene: TRBJ2-5; V gene: TRBV18; D gene: TRBD2; clone size: many; CDR3 DNA: TGTGCCAGCTCTCCGACTAGCGAGGAGACCCAGTACTTC; CDR3 protein: CASSPTSEETQYF
J gene: TRBJ1-3; V gene: TRBV15; D gene: -; clone size: -; CDR3 DNA: TGTGCCACCAGCAGAGATCAGGGGCACTATGGCTACACCATATATTTT; CDR3 protein: CATSRDQGHYGYTIYF
J gene: TRBJ2-3; V gene: TRBV30; D gene: -; clone size: many; CDR3 DNA: TGTGCCTGGGGTGGGCGTGGGGACTCAGATACGCAGTATTTT; CDR3 protein: CAWGGRGDSDTQYF
J gene: TRBJ2-3; V gene: TRBV7-9; D gene: TRBD2; clone size: -; CDR3 DNA: TGTGCCAGCAGCAAGGGGCTAGCGGGGGGCGCCCTCCTCGCAGATACGCAGTATTTT; CDR3 protein: CASSKGLAGGALLADTQYF
J gene: TRBJ2-1; V gene: TRBV12-3/TRBV12-4; D gene: -; clone size: many; CDR3 DNA: TGTGCCAGCAGTTTTGAAGTAGCAAACAATGAGCAGTTCTTC; CDR3 protein: CASSFEVANNEQFF
J gene: TRBJ1-4; V gene: TRBV9; D gene: -; clone size: -; CDR3 DNA: TGTGCCAGCAGCGTGGCAGGGGAGGTATTGGCAACTAATGAAAAACTGTTTTTT; CDR3 protein: CASSVAGEVLATNEKLFF
J gene: TRBJ1-2; V gene: TRBV2; D gene: TRBD1; clone size: medium-sized; CDR3 DNA: TGTGCCAGTACACAGGGGGCGAATAACTATGGCTACACCTTC; CDR3 protein: CASTQGANNYGYTF
J gene: TRBJ2-1; V gene: TRBV20-1; D gene: TRBD2; clone size: -; CDR3 DNA: TGCAGTGCTAGACCTAGCGGGAGGGCCCGTGAGCAGTTCTTC; CDR3 protein: CSARPSGRAREQFF
J gene: TRBJ1-5; V gene: TRBV24-1; D gene: -; clone size: -; CDR3 DNA: TGTGCCACCAGGGGGCAAGGGGTCAATCAGCCCCAGCATTTT; CDR3 protein: CATRGQGVNQPQHF
J gene: TRBJ2-7; V gene: TRBV20-1; D gene: -; clone size: medium-sized; CDR3 DNA: TGCAGTGCTAAGGTAACGCTCCACGAGCAGTACTTC; CDR3 protein: CSAKVTLHEQYF
J gene: TRBJ2-5; V gene: TRBV3-1; D gene: -; clone size: few; CDR3 DNA: TGTGCCAGCAGCCAGGCCGGGACGGGGGTGGGGGAGACCCAGTACTTC; CDR3 protein: CASSQAGTGVGETQYF
J gene: TRBJ2-1; V gene: TRBV20-1; D gene: -; clone size: many; CDR3 DNA: TGCAGTGCTAGACGCGTGGGGGGCTTGAGCGGCAATGAGCAGTTCTTC; CDR3 protein: CSARRVGGLSGNEQFF
J gene: TRBJ1-5; V gene: TRBV7-9; D gene: -; clone size: -; CDR3 DNA: TGTGCCAGCAGCTTAGGGGGCAGTCATCACGAGCATTTT; CDR3 protein: CASSLGGSHHEHF
J gene: TRBJ2-5; V gene: TRBV20-1; D gene: -; clone size: many; CDR3 DNA: TGCAGTACCCCGACTAGAGAGGAAGAGACCCAGTACTTC; CDR3 protein: CSTPTREEETQYF
J gene: TRBJ2-3; V gene: TRBV7-6; D gene: -; clone size: -; CDR3 DNA: TGTGCCAGCAGTCATATAAATAGCGGTGGGGATACGCAGTATTTT; CDR3 protein: CASSHINSGGDTQYF
J gene: TRBJ2-5; V gene: TRBV12-3/TRBV12-4; D gene: -; clone size: -; CDR3 DNA: TGTGCCTGCAGTTTTGGATTGGCGGAGACCCAGTACTTT; CDR3 protein: CACSFGLAETQYF
J gene: TRBJ2-2; V gene: TRBV10-3; D gene: TRBD1; clone size: medium-sized; CDR3 DNA: TGTGCCATCAGTGAATCTACAGGGGCCTTTGGGGAGCTGTTTTTT; CDR3 protein: CAISESTGAFGELFF